One sample yielded the 16 T cell receptor beta chains listed below, sequenced in a study of low-dose radiotherapy and immunotherapy resistance in tumors. cDNA synthesis used a TRAV/TRBV-specific primer set for both chains. A roughly 20-cycle PCR with a constant-region primer and V-primer adapter amplified TCRs. TCRdb reprocessed the reads with MiXCR, giving one entry per CDR3 protein. The sample holds tens of thousands of distinct CDR3 sequences, more than 25% seen once. The time point: before trial treatment. Specimen: PBMCs, collected before treatment. The source is a male donor with rectosigmoid adenocarcinoma.

This clonotype is a singleton in its sample. The chain links TRBV5-4 to TRBJ2-2, with no clear D. Germline V CDR1 and CDR2: SGHNT, YYREEE (reference sequence). The V gene lost 7 bases and the J gene lost 9 bases, with 16 bases spanning the gap. This CDR3 is built from 13 residues. The CDR3 DNA sequence: TGTGCCAGCTGCTCGTGGACGGCCAGGGAGCTGTTTTTT. Translation gives CASCSWTARELFF.

This clonotype has a count of ten or more. V is TRBV11-2 and J is TRBJ2-7; D is undetermined. The CDR3 covers 15 residues. Trimming stripped 5 bases from V and 0 bases from J, with 14 bases between. Germline V gives CDR1 SGHAT, CDR2 FQNNGV. CDR3: CASSEGLTSSYEQYF. As DNA, the CDR3 is TGTGCCAGCAGCGAAGGGCTTACCAGCTCCTACGAGCAGTACTTC.

This chain uses TRBV7-2 with TRBJ2-1; D is unclear. The ends were cut back, 3 bases at V and 4 bases at J, with 7 bases in the middle. The germline V gene has CDR1 SGHTA and CDR2 FQGNSA. This CDR3 region has 13 residues. The CDR3 nucleotides read TGTGCCAGCAGCTTCGTCGGGTACAATGAGCAGTTCTTC. This codes for CASSFVGYNEQFF.

V usage is TRBV2 and J usage is TRBJ2-7; D is perhaps TRBD1 (7 bases). Per the germline V gene, CDR1 is SNHLY and CDR2 is FYNNEI. This CDR3 contains 11 residues. V was shortened by 7 bases and J by 7 bases, with 11 bases between the two germline ends. CDR3 bases: TGTGCCAGCACCCCAGGGGGGGAGCAGTACTTC. Protein product: CASTPGGEQYF.

To note about this clonotype: A far larger clone lies a single base away; this is likely a read error. J is TRBJ2-7 and V is TRBV27, with D perhaps matching TRBD1 (6 bases). The CDR3 loop spans 16 amino acids. Germline V CDR1 and CDR2: MNHEY, SMNVEV (reference sequence). V gave up 7 bases and J gave up 7 bases, with 26 bases separating them. The CDR3 spells CASTPFIRGEKNEQYF. CDR3 bases: TGTGCCAGCACCCCCTTCATCAGGGGTGAGAAGAATGAGCAGTACTTC.

The table lists this clonotype with many counts. This sequence joins TRBV26 and TRBJ2-7; the table assigns TRBD1, which was not confirmed against the DNA. TRBV26 counts as a pseudogene. CDR3 length: 15 amino acids. The DNA of the CDR3 is TGTGCCAGCAGTAGGCCGGGACAGGGGACCTACGAGCAGTACTTC. Translation gives CASSRPGQGTYEQYF.

This chain uses TRBV18 with TRBJ1-6, with a weak D call TRBD1 (5 bases). Germline assignment: CDR1 KGHSH and CDR2 LQKENI. The CDR3 is made up of 14 amino acids. Trimming stripped 3 bases from V and 7 bases from J, with 10 bases between. CDR3 sequence: CASSPGVENSPLHF. The DNA of the CDR3 is TGTGCCAGCTCACCGGGGGTTGAAAATTCACCCCTCCACTTT.

This clonotype appeared many times. The chain joins TRBV12-3 or TRBV12-4 to TRBJ2-1; 12 nucleotides line up with TRBD2. With 5 bases clipped from V and 2 bases from J, the junction kept 1 base outside the gene matches. CDR3 length equals 15 residues. CDR3 bases: TGTGCCAGCAGTCGGACTAGCGGGACCTACAATGAGCAGTTCTTC. This codes for CASSRTSGTYNEQFF.

This clonotype appeared a few times. The chain couples TRBV20-1 to TRBJ2-2, with D perhaps matching TRBD1 (6 bases). CDR1 and CDR2 from the germline V gene are DFQATT and SNEGSKA (reference sequence). The CDR3 extends over 15 amino acids. V lost 2 bases, J lost 4 bases, and 14 bases lay in between. The CDR3 bases are TGCAGTGCTAGAATCGACAGGCTGGGCACCGGGGAGCTGTTTTTT. Its translation is CSARIDRLGTGELFF.

A remark on this clonotype: A much larger clone is a single base away; this may be a read error. The genes are TRBV27 and TRBJ2-1, with 7 bases identical to TRBD1. The germline CDR1 and CDR2 sequences are MNHEY and SMNVEV (reference sequence). This CDR3 spans 15 amino acids. The CDR3 region is CTSSLVGGAYNEQFF. In nucleotides, the CDR3 is TGTACCAGCAGTTTAGTAGGGGGCGCTTACAATGAGCAGTTCTTC.

As for this clonotype: A read error is likely here: a far larger clone is one base away. The chain recombines TRBV4-2 with TRBJ2-1; no clear D gene. Trimming took 4 bases from V and 10 from J, leaving 23 bases between them. Germline V lookup: CDR1 LGHNA, CDR2 YNFKEQ. CDR3 length equals 16 residues. This CDR3 reads CASSLGLNANSYEQFF. The CDR3, as DNA: TGTGCCAGCAGCCTTGGCCTGAACGCCAACTCCTACGAGCAGTTCTTC.

The CDR3 nucleotides are TGCAGTGCTAGAGCGGGACTCAAGACTTACGAGCAGTACTTC. As protein: CSARAGLKTYEQYF. The chain couples TRBV20-1 to TRBJ2-7, with D maybe TRBD2 (6 bases). The CDR3 loop spans 14 amino acids. Between the trimmed V and J ends, which lost 1 base and 4 bases, there was a span of 14 bases. Germline CDR1 is DFQATT and CDR2 is SNEGSKA (reference sequence).

This clonotype has at least ten counts. The chain combines TRBV6-2 or TRBV6-3 with TRBJ2-5; 10 bases match TRBD2. Trimming took 5 bases from V and 1 from J; bases not matched to a gene: 7. The germline V gene has CDR1 MNHEY and CDR2 SVGEGT. This CDR3 is built from 16 residues. The CDR3 DNA reads TGTGCCAGCAGTGATCCGACTAGCGGGTTCCAAGAGACCCAGTACTTC. Its protein is CASSDPTSGFQETQYF.

This clonotype was seen ten or more times. The rearrangement uses TRBV29-1 and TRBJ1-2, with 7 positions matching TRBD1. The CDR3 is 13 residues long. Germline assignment: CDR1 SQVTM and CDR2 ANQGSEA. J was trimmed by 2 bases and V by 7 bases; bases with no gene match: 7. The CDR3 bases are TGCAGCGCTGGGGACAGATACAACTATGGCTACACCTTC. Its protein is CSAGDRYNYGYTF.

This clonotype showed up many times. This chain joins TRBV6-5 and TRBJ2-6; D not certain. This CDR3 region has 17 residues. V lost 8 bases, J lost 4 bases, and 21 bases lay in between. Germline CDR1 and CDR2: MNHEY and SVGAGI. The CDR3 is CASGPMGIIQGANVLTF. CDR3 nucleotide sequence: TGTGCCAGCGGCCCCATGGGGATAATACAGGGGGCCAACGTCCTGACTTTC.

The chain combines TRBV18 with TRBJ2-7; 10 nucleotides match TRBD2. V shed 4 bases and J 6 bases; nucleotides not matched to a gene: 15. The V gene's germline CDR1 is KGHSH and CDR2 LQKENI. This CDR3 has 17 residues. The CDR3 sequence is CASSLQDPASGSTEQYF. In DNA form, the CDR3 reads TGTGCCAGCTCACTACAGGACCCGGCTAGCGGGAGTACCGAGCAGTACTTC.